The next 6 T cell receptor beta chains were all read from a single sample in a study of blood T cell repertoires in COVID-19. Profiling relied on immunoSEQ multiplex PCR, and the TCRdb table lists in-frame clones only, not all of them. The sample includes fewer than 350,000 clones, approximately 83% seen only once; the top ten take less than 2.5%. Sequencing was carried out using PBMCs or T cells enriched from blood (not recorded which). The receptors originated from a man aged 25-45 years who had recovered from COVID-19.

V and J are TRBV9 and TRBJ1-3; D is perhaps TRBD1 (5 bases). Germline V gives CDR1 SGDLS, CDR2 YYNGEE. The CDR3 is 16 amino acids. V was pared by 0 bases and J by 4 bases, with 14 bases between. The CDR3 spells CASSVGGGNSGNTIYF. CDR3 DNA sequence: TGTGCCAGCAGCGTAGGTGGGGGGAATTCGGGAAACACCATATATTTT.

CDR3 nucleotide sequence: TGTGCCAGCAGCCGAGGGGGCTATCTTGGCGAGCAGTACTTC. Its protein product is CASSRGGYLGEQYF. J is TRBJ2-7 and V is TRBV3-1 (or the pseudogene TRBV3-2); 7 nucleotides align to TRBD1. After removal of 4 bases from V and 6 bases from J, the junction contained 9 bases not matched to a gene. The CDR3 has 14 residues. CDR1 and CDR2 from the germline V gene are LGHDT and YNNKEL (reference sequence).

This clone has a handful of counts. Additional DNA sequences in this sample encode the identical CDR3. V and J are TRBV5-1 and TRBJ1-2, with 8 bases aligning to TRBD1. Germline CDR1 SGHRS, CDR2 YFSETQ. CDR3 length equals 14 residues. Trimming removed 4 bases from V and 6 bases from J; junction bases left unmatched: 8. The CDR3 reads CASSPGQGGDGYTF. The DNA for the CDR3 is TGCGCCAGCAGCCCCGGACAGGGAGGCGATGGCTACACCTTC.

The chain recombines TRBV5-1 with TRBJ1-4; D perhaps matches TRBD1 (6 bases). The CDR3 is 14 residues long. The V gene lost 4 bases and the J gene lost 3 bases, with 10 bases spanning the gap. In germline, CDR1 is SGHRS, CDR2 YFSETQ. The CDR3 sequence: CASSGRGSNEKLFF. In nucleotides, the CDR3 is TGCGCCAGCAGCGGCAGGGGTTCTAATGAAAAACTGTTTTTT. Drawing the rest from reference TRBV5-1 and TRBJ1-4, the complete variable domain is KAGVTQTPRYLIKTRGQQVTLSCSPISGHRSVSWYQQTPGQGLQFLFEYFSETQRNKGNFPGRFSGRQFSNSRSEMNVSTLELGDSALYLCASSGRGSNEKLFFGSGTQLSVL.

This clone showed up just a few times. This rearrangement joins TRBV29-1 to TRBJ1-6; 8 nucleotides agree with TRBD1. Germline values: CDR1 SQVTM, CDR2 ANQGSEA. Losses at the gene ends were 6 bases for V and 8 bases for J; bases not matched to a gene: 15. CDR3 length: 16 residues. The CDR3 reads CSVEEDRAKLDSPLHF. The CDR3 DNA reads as TGCAGCGTCGAGGAGGACAGGGCAAAACTAGATTCACCCCTCCACTTT. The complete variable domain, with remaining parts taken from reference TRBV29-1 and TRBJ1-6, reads SAVISQKPSRDICQRGTSLTIQCQVDSQVTMMFWYRQQPGQSLTLIATANQGSEATYESGFVIDKFPISRPNLTFSTLTVSNMSPEDSSIYLCSVEEDRAKLDSPLHFGNGTRLTVT.

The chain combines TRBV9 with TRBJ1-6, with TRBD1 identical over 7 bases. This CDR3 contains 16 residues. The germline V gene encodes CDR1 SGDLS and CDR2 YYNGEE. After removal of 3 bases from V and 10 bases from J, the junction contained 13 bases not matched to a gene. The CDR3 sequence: CASSAQTGRIGSPLHF. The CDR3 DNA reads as TGTGCCAGCAGCGCTCAGACAGGGAGAATAGGATCACCCCTCCACTTT.